These T cell receptor beta chains were read from a single sample in a study of radiation and T cells in renal cell carcinoma. The method was immunoSEQ multiplex PCR; TCRdb's version includes in-frame clones alone and lacks a portion of them. Here the sample spans some 100,000 clones, 82% being singletons. Here the sequenced sample was blood, taken from a patient whose treatment included radiotherapy and nephrectomy. These receptors were collected from a man aged 60 to 69 with renal cell carcinoma. Both conserved end residues are part of each CDR3. D genes are given only for firm matches. Clone size, where shown, is once, few, many, or a class for clones that have expanded.

cdr3_nt: TGTGCCAGCAGCTTGGTGTACGGGGATCAGCCCCAGCATTTT
cdr3_aa: CASSLVYGDQPQHF
clone_size: NA
j_call: TRBJ1-5
v_call: TRBV5-5
d_call: NA

cdr3_nt: TGTGCCAGCAGCTTAGATGGTCAGGTCTACGAGCAGTACTTC
cdr3_aa: CASSLDGQVYEQYF
clone_size: NA
j_call: TRBJ2-7
v_call: TRBV11-2
d_call: NA

cdr3_nt: TGTGCCAGCAGCTCTCAGGGGGGCAGGGGGCATTACGAGCAGTACTTC
cdr3_aa: CASSSQGGRGHYEQYF
clone_size: NA
j_call: TRBJ2-7
v_call: TRBV11-2
d_call: TRBD1

cdr3_nt: TGTGCCAGCAGCCCGGGACTAGCGGGAACCTACGAGCAGTACTTC
cdr3_aa: CASSPGLAGTYEQYF
clone_size: once
j_call: TRBJ2-7
v_call: TRBV5-4
d_call: TRBD2

cdr3_nt: TGTGCCAGCGTCCCGCAGAGCAATCAGCCCCAGCATTTT
cdr3_aa: CASVPQSNQPQHF
clone_size: NA
j_call: TRBJ1-5
v_call: TRBV6-1
d_call: NA

cdr3_nt: TGTGCCGCAATGAGCTCTGGAAACACCATATATTTT
cdr3_aa: CAAMSSGNTIYF
clone_size: NA
j_call: TRBJ1-3
v_call: TRBV7-9
d_call: NA

cdr3_nt: TGTGCCAGCTCACCAACCGGGACAGGGAGCTTGAACACTGAAGCTTTCTTT
cdr3_aa: CASSPTGTGSLNTEAFF
clone_size: few
j_call: TRBJ1-1
v_call: TRBV18
d_call: TRBD1

cdr3_nt: TGCGCCAGCAGCCAAGTCGGAGGGGGACGCCATCAGCCCCAGCATTTT
cdr3_aa: CASSQVGGGRHQPQHF
clone_size: NA
j_call: TRBJ1-5
v_call: TRBV4-1
d_call: NA

cdr3_nt: TGTGCCAGCCACTACCGGGGTCCGGGCTATGGCTACACCTTC
cdr3_aa: CASHYRGPGYGYTF
clone_size: few
j_call: TRBJ1-2
v_call: TRBV28
d_call: NA

cdr3_nt: TGTGCCAGCAGGGCAGGGGGGGCGCCCCCCTTTGGCTCTGGGGCCAACGTCCTGACTTTC
cdr3_aa: CASRAGGAPPFGSGANVLTF
clone_size: NA
j_call: TRBJ2-6
v_call: TRBV2
d_call: NA

cdr3_nt: TGTGCCAGCACCCTCTCGGCGGGAGGGCCCAACTACGAGCAGTACTTC
cdr3_aa: CASTLSAGGPNYEQYF
clone_size: once
j_call: TRBJ2-7
v_call: TRBV27
d_call: TRBD2

cdr3_nt: TGTGCCAGCAGCTCAACAGGGCAAGAGACCCAGTACTTC
cdr3_aa: CASSSTGQETQYF
clone_size: NA
j_call: TRBJ2-5
v_call: TRBV5-6
d_call: NA

cdr3_nt: TGTGCCAGCGGAAAGGGGGCGAACACCGGGGAGCTGTTTTTT
cdr3_aa: CASGKGANTGELFF
clone_size: NA
j_call: TRBJ2-2
v_call: TRBV7-3
d_call: NA

cdr3_nt: TGTGCCACCAGCAGAGAACGTTTCAGGGATTCGTTTAATGAAGCTTTCTTT
cdr3_aa: CATSRERFRDSFNEAFF
clone_size: NA
j_call: TRBJ1-1
v_call: TRBV15
d_call: NA

cdr3_nt: TGCGCCAGCAGCCTACAGGGGGCAGGTAGCACAGATACGCAGTATTTT
cdr3_aa: CASSLQGAGSTDTQYF
clone_size: NA
j_call: TRBJ2-3
v_call: TRBV4-1
d_call: TRBD1

cdr3_nt: TGCACCAGCAGCCAAGACCAGGGGGCGGGGGAGCAGTTCTTC
cdr3_aa: CTSSQDQGAGEQFF
clone_size: NA
j_call: TRBJ2-1
v_call: TRBV1
d_call: NA

cdr3_nt: TGCGCCAGCAGCCAAGTAACAGGGTCTAACTATGGCTACACCTTC
cdr3_aa: CASSQVTGSNYGYTF
clone_size: NA
j_call: TRBJ1-2
v_call: TRBV4-3
d_call: NA

cdr3_nt: TGTGCCAGCAGCTTGCAACAGGCCTCCTACGAGCAGTACTTC
cdr3_aa: CASSLQQASYEQYF
clone_size: NA
j_call: TRBJ2-7
v_call: TRBV5-4
d_call: NA

cdr3_nt: TGTGCCAGCAGCTTTATTGTGCCCCCCGGGGCCAACGTCCTGACTTTC
cdr3_aa: CASSFIVPPGANVLTF
clone_size: NA
j_call: TRBJ2-6
v_call: TRBV5-6
d_call: NA

cdr3_nt: TGTGCCAGCAGTTTAAGGCGGGAGGAGTTCTTC
cdr3_aa: CASSLRREEFF
clone_size: NA
j_call: TRBJ2-1
v_call: TRBV28
d_call: TRBD2

cdr3_nt: TGTGCCAGCAGCTTAGCGCCCGGGGGGTGGTCTGGGGCCAACGTCCTGACTTTC
cdr3_aa: CASSLAPGGWSGANVLTF
clone_size: NA
j_call: TRBJ2-6
v_call: TRBV11-1
d_call: TRBD2

cdr3_nt: TGTGCCAGCAGTTTATTCAGTCAGAGTACCCTTTACGAGCAGTACTTC
cdr3_aa: CASSLFSQSTLYEQYF
clone_size: once
j_call: TRBJ2-7
v_call: TRBV28
d_call: NA

cdr3_nt: TGTGCCAGCAGCGCAGGGACAGGGGTTGGTGAAAAACTGTTTTTT
cdr3_aa: CASSAGTGVGEKLFF
clone_size: few
j_call: TRBJ1-4
v_call: TRBV9
d_call: TRBD1

cdr3_nt: TGCGCCAGCAGTCAATCAACATTCTCCTACGAGCAGTACTTC
cdr3_aa: CASSQSTFSYEQYF
clone_size: NA
j_call: TRBJ2-7
v_call: TRBV23-1
d_call: NA

cdr3_nt: TGTGCCAGCAGCGCCGGGACCTCGAACTACGAGCAGTACTTC
cdr3_aa: CASSAGTSNYEQYF
clone_size: NA
j_call: TRBJ2-7
v_call: TRBV6-6
d_call: NA

cdr3_nt: TGTGCCAGCAGCACCGGACATACGAACACTGAAGCTTTCTTT
cdr3_aa: CASSTGHTNTEAFF
clone_size: NA
j_call: TRBJ1-1
v_call: TRBV9
d_call: NA

cdr3_nt: TGCGCCAGCAGCCAAAATCACAGTCCGAACTATGGCTACACCTTC
cdr3_aa: CASSQNHSPNYGYTF
clone_size: NA
j_call: TRBJ1-2
v_call: TRBV4-1
d_call: NA

cdr3_nt: TGTGCCACCACCCAACTAGCGGGAACCGGGGAGCTGTTTTTT
cdr3_aa: CATTQLAGTGELFF
clone_size: NA
j_call: TRBJ2-2
v_call: TRBV6-6
d_call: TRBD2

cdr3_nt: TGTGCCAGCAGCTTGGTTAGCGGGGCCTACAATGAGCAGTTCTTC
cdr3_aa: CASSLVSGAYNEQFF
clone_size: NA
j_call: TRBJ2-1
v_call: TRBV5-6
d_call: TRBD2

cdr3_nt: TGTGCCAGCAGCTTACGACCCGGGACAGGGGTTTGGCAGTACTTC
cdr3_aa: CASSLRPGTGVWQYF
clone_size: NA
j_call: TRBJ2-7
v_call: TRBV7-6
d_call: TRBD1

cdr3_nt: TGTGCCAGCGGGTGGGGGAGAGAACGCGAGCAGTACTTC
cdr3_aa: CASGWGREREQYF
clone_size: NA
j_call: TRBJ2-7
v_call: TRBV6-1
d_call: NA

cdr3_nt: TGCGCCAGCAGCCAAGAGGGTGGCTGGAGCTCCTACAATGAGCAGTTCTTC
cdr3_aa: CASSQEGGWSSYNEQFF
clone_size: NA
j_call: TRBJ2-1
v_call: TRBV4-3
d_call: NA

cdr3_nt: TGTGCCAGCAGCTTATCTATGGTGCGCAATCAGCCCCAGCATTTT
cdr3_aa: CASSLSMVRNQPQHF
clone_size: once
j_call: TRBJ1-5
v_call: TRBV13
d_call: NA

cdr3_nt: TGTGCCAGCATCCCACATTTTAGCGGGATGTCCGACGGGGAGCTGTTTTTT
cdr3_aa: CASIPHFSGMSDGELFF
clone_size: NA
j_call: TRBJ2-2
v_call: TRBV21-1
d_call: NA

cdr3_nt: TGTGCCAGCACGGGTAATACTCATAATGAAAAACTGTTTTTT
cdr3_aa: CASTGNTHNEKLFF
clone_size: NA
j_call: TRBJ1-4
v_call: TRBV2
d_call: NA

cdr3_nt: TGTGCCAGCAGCTTGCAGACAGGGGCGGCCGGGGAGCTGTTTTTT
cdr3_aa: CASSLQTGAAGELFF
clone_size: once
j_call: TRBJ2-2
v_call: TRBV7-8
d_call: TRBD1

cdr3_nt: TGTGCCAGCAGTGAGGGGGACTTCGGGTACAATGAGCAGTTCTTC
cdr3_aa: CASSEGDFGYNEQFF
clone_size: NA
j_call: TRBJ2-1
v_call: TRBV2
d_call: NA

cdr3_nt: TGTGCCAGCAGTTTAACAGGGCTATACGAGCAGTACTTC
cdr3_aa: CASSLTGLYEQYF
clone_size: NA
j_call: TRBJ2-7
v_call: TRBV28
d_call: NA

cdr3_nt: TGTGCCAGCAGTACCCAAGGGGCTCGGATTGTCTCTGGAAACACCATATATTTT
cdr3_aa: CASSTQGARIVSGNTIYF
clone_size: once
j_call: TRBJ1-3
v_call: TRBV2
d_call: NA

cdr3_nt: TGTGCCAGCAGTCCCGGGGGGACGAACACCGGGGAGCTGTTTTTT
cdr3_aa: CASSPGGTNTGELFF
clone_size: NA
j_call: TRBJ2-2
v_call: TRBV6-6
d_call: TRBD2

cdr3_nt: TGTGCCAGCAGTTCCACATTCGGGACAGGGTCGTTCCAGCCCCAGCATTTT
cdr3_aa: CASSSTFGTGSFQPQHF
clone_size: once
j_call: TRBJ1-5
v_call: TRBV27
d_call: TRBD1

cdr3_nt: TGTGCCAGTAGTCCTGCAACCGAGTTAATTGTAACTTATGGCTACACCTTC
cdr3_aa: CASSPATELIVTYGYTF
clone_size: NA
j_call: TRBJ1-2
v_call: TRBV19
d_call: NA

cdr3_nt: TGTGCCAGCAGCTTGGCCGGGGTTAGTAATTCACCCCTCCACTTT
cdr3_aa: CASSLAGVSNSPLHF
clone_size: NA
j_call: TRBJ1-6
v_call: TRBV5-4
d_call: NA

cdr3_nt: TGTGCCACCAGCCCACTCGGAGGGGGAGCGAGCGGGGAGCTGTTTTTT
cdr3_aa: CATSPLGGGASGELFF
clone_size: NA
j_call: TRBJ2-2
v_call: TRBV15
d_call: NA